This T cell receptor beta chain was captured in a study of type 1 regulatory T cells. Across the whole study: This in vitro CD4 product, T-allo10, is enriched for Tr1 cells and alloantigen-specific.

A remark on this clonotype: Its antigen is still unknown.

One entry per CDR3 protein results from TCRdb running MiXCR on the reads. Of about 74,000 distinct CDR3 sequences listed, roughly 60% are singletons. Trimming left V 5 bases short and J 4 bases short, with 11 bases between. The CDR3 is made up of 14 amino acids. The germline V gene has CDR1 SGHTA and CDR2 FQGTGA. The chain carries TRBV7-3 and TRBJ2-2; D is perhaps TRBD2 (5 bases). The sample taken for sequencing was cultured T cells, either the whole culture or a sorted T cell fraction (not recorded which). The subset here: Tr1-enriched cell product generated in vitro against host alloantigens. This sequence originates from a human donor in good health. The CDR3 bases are TGTGCCAGCAGCCAGCAGGAGGTCACCGGGGAGCTGTTTTTT. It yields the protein CASSQQEVTGELFF.